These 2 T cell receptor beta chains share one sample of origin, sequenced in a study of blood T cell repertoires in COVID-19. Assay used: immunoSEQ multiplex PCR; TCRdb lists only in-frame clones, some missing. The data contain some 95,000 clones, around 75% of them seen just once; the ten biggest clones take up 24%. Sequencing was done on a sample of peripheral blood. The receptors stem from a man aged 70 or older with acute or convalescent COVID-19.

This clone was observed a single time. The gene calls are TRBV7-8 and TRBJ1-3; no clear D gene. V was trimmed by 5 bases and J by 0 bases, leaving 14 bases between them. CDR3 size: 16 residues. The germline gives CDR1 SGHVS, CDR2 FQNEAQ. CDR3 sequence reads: CASSLLVRSSGNTIYF. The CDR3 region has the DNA TGTGCCAGCAGCCTGCTTGTCAGAAGCTCTGGAAACACCATATATTTT.

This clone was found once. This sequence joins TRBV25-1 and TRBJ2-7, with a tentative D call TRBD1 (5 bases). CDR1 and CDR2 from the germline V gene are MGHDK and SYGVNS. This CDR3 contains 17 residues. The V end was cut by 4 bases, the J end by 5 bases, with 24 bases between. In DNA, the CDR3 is TGTGCCAGCAGTGGGGGCCTTAGGAAACCCGGTGGCGACGAGCAGTACTTC. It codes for CASSGGLRKPGGDEQYF.